Below, one TCR beta chain is given with its context. Time point meaning: patch test 2, 6 weeks after DPC sensitization. Treatment given: therapeutic diphenylcyclopropenone sensitization with weekly scalp DPC. Blood was drawn before each patch test was applied. These data originate in a study of human T cells and chemical hapten exposure. Study as a whole: Patients, a majority of them female, were diagnosed with alopecia areata, totalis or universalis.

From the RACE reads, TCRdb called clonotypes with MiXCR, one entry per CDR3 protein. The sample shows roughly 100,000 distinct CDR3 sequences, 9% to 9.5% of them seen only once. This CDR3 region has 13 residues. V was pared by 1 base and J by 8 bases, with 11 bases between. The germline V gene has CDR1 SGHTA and CDR2 FQGNSA. The clonotype comes from a woman between 40 and 55 years old with alopecia areata. Some clones in this sample may be carry-over from other donors' samples. Here the sequenced sample was whole blood, taken in connection with sensitization to the hapten diphenylcyclopropenone (DPC). This sequence joins TRBV7-2 and TRBJ1-2, with no clear D. CDR3 in DNA: TGTGCCAGCAGCTTAGGACAATTCGACGGCTACACCTTC. This encodes CASSLGQFDGYTF.